A single TCR beta chain is shown here with its context. This clone's antigen is unknown. No much larger clonotype is one base removed from it; base qualities were not supplied. Library method: the immunoSEQ multiplex PCR assay. A mixture of 60 forward primers for TCR Vbeta segments and 13 reverse primers for TCR Jbeta segments was used in the multiplex PCR. The CDR3 region of rearranged TCR beta genes was amplified from genomic DNA by a multiplex PCR assay. Amplified TCR beta libraries were sequenced as 87-base-pair reads on the Illumina HiSeq System. Processing in the source paper ran as follows. A later analysis counted some 74 million unique TCR beta chains across the 500 to 850 repertoires, and 10 million to 12 million of these chains were shared by at least two donors. Raw reads were error-corrected and collapsed into unique sequences with a nearest-neighbor algorithm that merged closely related sequences to remove PCR and sequencing errors. V, D and J gene segments were assigned by aligning CDR3 sequences to IMGT reference sequences. For a sequence to be retained, a match of at least six nucleotides was required to both a V gene segment and a J gene segment. A rearrangement counted as productive if the CDR3 had no stop codons and remained in frame with V and J, and every other rearrangement counted as non-productive. CDR3 was defined according to IMGT convention as the region running from the second conserved V-encoded cysteine to the conserved J-encoded phenylalanine. The earlier analysis of some 540 of the donors excluded any sequence lacking an unambiguous match to a single V gene segment. In an earlier analysis of some 590 of the donors, a V segment was called functional when productive rearrangements were above 56.7%, and segregating when the standard deviation between donors exceeded 5%. A statistical classification framework was built for diagnosing cytomegalovirus status from the catalog of TCR beta chain sequences. A later analysis assigned V and J genes by comparing TCR nucleotide sequences with IMGT/GENE-DB human TR gene sequences. Using the TCRdist pipeline, a later analysis assigned CDR3 sequences along with most-parsimonious VDJ recombination scenarios. A later analysis defined each TCR beta chain by its CDR3 amino acid sequence plus V-gene family, and excluded reads lacking a unique V-gene family. To address suspected cross-contamination and a sequencing artifact, a later analysis removed several hundred highly shared, low-generation-probability nucleotide sequences. For each public chain, a later analysis derived a clonal expansion index from normalized ranks of inferred template counts within each repertoire. A later analysis computed generation probabilities with a VDJ recombination model fitted to out-of-frame rearrangements, and checked the results against IGoR. In a later analysis, hypergeometric tests were used to score TCR-TCR, TCR-HLA and TCR-CMV co-occurrence, with a repertoire-size bias correction applied to TCR pairs. A later analysis estimated false discovery rates by permuting HLA or CMV assignments 20 times. A later analysis grouped co-occurring TCRs with DBSCAN, adding TCRdist sequence similarity when clustering within HLA-allele-positive subsets. For co-occurrence clustering, repertoires with fewer than 30,000 or more than 120,000 public chains were excluded, along with about five repertoires with anomalous nucleotide sharing. TCRdb obtained this table from immuneACCESS and retained in-frame rearrangements with V and J assigned. These tables miss some clones; where compared with another copy, unresolved V genes account for less than half of the shortfall, and the remainder is unexplained. That table is the source of V, J and clone size, and D and trimming were worked out from the DNA. The sample table contains approximately 100,000 clones; only one count was recorded for 74% of them. In total, the top ten clones hold roughly 2.5% of the sample.

The data are from a study of cytomegalovirus exposure and HLA in healthy donors (dated by TCRdb to 2016 to 2017). Background on the whole study: According to an earlier analysis of around 600 of the donors, 150 million to 200 million T cells yielded 100 million or so unique TCR beta sequences and about 300 Gb of sequence data. High-throughput TCR immunosequencing, statistical association of individual TCRs with disease status, and machine learning were combined to predict cytomegalovirus infection status. Roughly 300 gigabases of sequencing data and around 80 million unique TCR sequences made up an early release that covered over 550 HLA-typed donors. Because of strong linkage in the cohort, roughly five DR-DQ haplotypes were treated as single units for association and clustering. Every discovery cohort repertoire had been produced on one sequencing platform. In a later analysis, previously published TCR beta repertoires from 670 or so donors were re-analyzed and high-resolution HLA genotyping was added so that TCR occurrence patterns could be studied. Both class I and class II loci were covered by HLA typing, at four-digit resolution. The number of donors typed differed by locus, with roughly 620-640 for A, B, C, DRB1 and DQB1, roughly 520 for DQA1, 600 to 610 for DPA1, and 400 to 490 for DPB1. The aim of the study was to test whether cataloging public T cell receptors could identify signatures of past pathogen exposure. Using immunosequencing, the study profiled T cell repertoires from fewer than 700 subjects and related those repertoires to cytomegalovirus serostatus. Donor age, sex, ethnicity and CMV serostatus were compiled alongside the repertoire data. Among a few hundred genotyped donors of the cohort, an average of about 240,000 unique TCR beta nucleotide sequences were sequenced per donor, around 20% of them non-productive. In the later analysis, no new phenotypic data were used to find candidate immune exposures; instead, reliance was placed on TCR beta sequences and their occurrence across donors. Along with the approximately 600-subject first cohort, a separate validation cohort of about 110 different subjects was used. A later genetic analysis took genome-wide SNP genotypes for about 65% of the roughly 670 donors and used that subset as a discovery cohort. An earlier analysis of approximately 630 of the donors applied high-throughput TCR beta sequencing to assess whether each TCR beta V gene segment acted as functional or pseudogenic. Among the roughly 380 genotyped donors, around 81% belonged to the genetic ancestry cluster associated with self-reported Caucasian donors.

Here is what the overall study found, with its caveats: According to a later analysis, TCR association rates differed among HLA loci, with DRB1 alleles showing the most associated TCRs and HLA-C alleles showing the fewest. Linkage disequilibrium might explain the correlated functional status among segregating V segments, but an unknown experimental factor could not be excluded. The authors suggested that the approach could potentially be extended to other disease states and immunological phenotypes. In a later analysis, some 17,000 TCR beta sequences were associated with specific HLA alleles at a false discovery rate of 0.05. Some IMGT-functional V segments, including TRBV6-2 and TRBV6-3, could not be distinguished by the 87-base-pair reads and were therefore excluded. A later analysis reported that several top co-occurrence clusters appeared linked to parvovirus B19, influenza, CMV and Epstein-Barr virus. In vitro tests confirmed that a few of the cytomegalovirus-associated TCR beta chains recognize cytomegalovirus antigens. A later analysis found that most CMV-associated TCR beta chains appeared HLA-restricted, with HLA associations seemingly driven largely by CMV exposure. The presence/absence analyses assumed that sequencing depth was roughly uniform across donors, and that assumption may not be true. Cytomegalovirus status was reported to be diagnosed by the classifier with high specificity and sensitivity in both the original and validation cohorts. Only TCR beta chains were sequenced in this cohort, and the absence of alpha or paired-chain data limited detectable features. The study gave a list of about 160 TCR beta chains associated with cytomegalovirus. In a later genetic analysis, fewer N-insertions in productive TCRs were reported among donors in an Asian-associated ancestry cluster than the roughly 700-donor mean. In an earlier analysis of some 550 of the donors, most TCR beta V segments were observed in productive rearrangements about 87% or about 30% of the time, broadly matching IMGT annotations. The earlier analysis of a few hundred of the donors excluded 15 to 20 rarely observed V segments, including chromosome 9 orphons, because counts were too low. A further reported finding was that TCR beta sequences accurately predicted the HLA-A and HLA-B alleles for most subjects in the first cohort. In a later analysis, HLA-associated TCR beta chains showed more clonal expansion and lower generation probabilities than non-associated chains that were equally common. A group of highly shared sequence variants was considered likely to be a technical artifact of the sequencing pipeline. Assigning TCR associations to individual alleles was difficult when HLA alleles, especially DR and DQ, strongly co-occurred. An association between a missense DCLRE1C variant and V-gene and J-gene trimming of TCR beta chains was found in a later genetic analysis and replicated in an independent cohort. Because HLA typing was missing for some donors at each locus, association tests included only the typed subset. Most TCR sequences were seen in very few donors, while some public TCRs were found in many individuals. The only immune exposure information available for the cohort was CMV serostatus.

In total, 500 to 700 healthy bone marrow donors made up the cohort. At the time of sampling, every cohort member was nominally healthy, though immune exposures that went unrecorded were likely present. The donor tested CMV seropositive and was one of the 289 seropositive cohort members. A peripheral blood sample was collected from each donor, and TCR beta sequencing was performed on peripheral blood mononuclear cells. Genomic DNA was extracted from the blood cell samples with the Qiagen DNeasy Blood Extraction Kit. Deletion took 7 bases off V and 1 base off J, with a span of 10 bases between the germline ends. The germline V gene encodes CDR1 LNHDA and CDR2 SQIVND (reference sequence). There are 14 amino acids in the CDR3, from cysteine to phenylalanine inclusive. The entry retains the CDR3 DNA only, 42 bases that are in frame from base 1.

This TCR derives from a man aged 45-65 years in good health and CMV-seropositive. Sequencing was carried out using PBMCs. The chain employs TRBV19 and TRBJ2-2; TRBD1 is possibly the D segment (5 matching bases). The CDR3 loop reads CASTPGQNTGELFF. The DNA sequence is as follows: TGTGCCAGTACCCCCGGACAGAACACCGGGGAGCTGTTTTTT.